Below are 18 T cell receptor beta chains sequenced from a single sample in a study of cytotoxic CD8 clonotypes in ibrutinib-treated CLL. Assay used: immunoSEQ multiplex PCR; TCRdb lists only in-frame clones, some missing. The table includes more than 200,000 clones, 70% detected once. The sample here was PBMCs, taken after 24 months of ibrutinib treatment. The receptors originated from a human donor with chronic lymphocytic leukemia.

This chain connects TRBV6-4 to TRBJ2-1, with 7 positions matching TRBD2. CDR1 and CDR2 from the germline V gene are MRHNA and SNTAGT. J was trimmed by 3 bases and V by 6 bases; bases with no gene match: 11. This CDR3 has 16 residues. CDR3 bases: TGTGCCAGCAGGGCGAAGGATCAGCGGGACTACAATGAGCAGTTCTTC. This encodes CASRAKDQRDYNEQFF.

This CDR3 is CASSPNSDLEQYF. In DNA, the CDR3 is TGTGCCAGCAGCCCTAATTCAGACCTCGAGCAGTACTTC. V gene TRBV7-3 combines with J gene TRBJ2-7; D is uncertain. Germline values: CDR1 SGHTA, CDR2 FQGTGA. With 5 bases removed from V and 6 bases from J, the gap between germline ends came to 14 bases. The CDR3 loop spans 13 amino acids.

The V call is TRBV6-4, the J call TRBJ2-7; D gene uncertain. The germline V gene encodes CDR1 MRHNA and CDR2 SNTAGT. This CDR3 contains 15 residues. V gave up 3 bases and J gave up 0 bases, with 12 bases separating them. CDR3 in amino acids: CASSEVIGGSYEQYF. CDR3 sequence (DNA): TGTGCCAGCAGTGAAGTTATCGGCGGCTCCTACGAGCAGTACTTC.

The J gene is TRBJ2-5, the V gene TRBV2, with 9 bases that match TRBD1. With V trimmed by 10 bases and J by 5 bases, 14 bases remained unmatched. Germline loops: CDR1 SNHLY, CDR2 FYNNEI. CDR3 length: 15 amino acids. This CDR3 is CATSRGQGVWETQYF. The CDR3 DNA is TGTGCCACCAGCAGGGGACAGGGTGTTTGGGAGACCCAGTACTTC.

The chain carries TRBV30 and TRBJ1-5, with 7 bases fitting TRBD1. CDR1 and CDR2 (germline): GTSNPN, SVGIG (reference sequence). The junction had 6 bases not matched to a gene; V was cut back by 0 bases and J by 4 bases. The CDR3 extends over 15 amino acids. CDR3 nucleotides: TGTGCCTGGAGTGTAGGGGGCAGGGCAAATCAGCCCCAGCATTTT. It translates to CAWSVGGRANQPQHF.

This chain joins TRBV5-6 and TRBJ2-1; no definite D call. The CDR3 is made up of 18 amino acids. Trimming cost V 1 base and J 0 bases, with 17 bases left between them. Germline V gene data show CDR1 as SGHDT and CDR2 as YYEEEE. CDR3 coding DNA: TGTGCCAGCAGCTTGATCCCCAGACATCTGAGCTCCTACAATGAGCAGTTCTTC. It codes for CASSLIPRHLSSYNEQFF.

The chain recombines TRBV6-1 with TRBJ1-1; D may be TRBD1 (5 bases). The CDR3 has 16 residues. V lost 0 bases and J 3 bases, leaving 14 bases between the germline ends. CDR1 is MNHNS, CDR2 SASEGT, per germline. The CDR3 DNA reads TGTGCCAGCAGTGAAGCGATTGGGCAGACAGACACTGAAGCTTTCTTT. This encodes CASSEAIGQTDTEAFF.

The chain is built from TRBV27 and TRBJ1-5, with D possibly TRBD1 on 5 matching bases. CDR3 length: 18 amino acids. Per the germline V gene, CDR1 is MNHEY and CDR2 is SMNVEV (reference sequence). V was clipped by 7 bases and J by 1 base, with 23 bases between them. The CDR3 bases are TGTGCCAGCACCCCTTATGGCGGGGGTAAGGGGAGCAATCAGCCCCAGCATTTT. Protein: CASTPYGGGKGSNQPQHF.

In this sample, this clone turned up many times. The chain links TRBV28 to TRBJ2-5, with D possibly matching TRBD2 (6 bases). Trimming left V 6 bases short and J 0 bases short, with 11 bases between. This CDR3 spans 14 amino acids. The germline CDR1 and CDR2 sequences are MDHEN and SYDVKM. The chain's CDR3 is CASSNSGDQETQYF. The CDR3 DNA sequence: TGTGCCAGCAGCAATAGCGGAGACCAAGAGACCCAGTACTTC.

This clone appeared a single time. The rearrangement uses TRBV10-1 and TRBJ2-2, with a tentative D call TRBD2 (6 bases). This CDR3 is built from 17 residues. From germline, CDR1 is WNHNN and CDR2 SYGVQD (reference sequence). V lost 5 bases and J lost 1, with 17 bases in between. The CDR3 DNA sequence: TGCGCCAGCAGTTCCGGGACTCTGTTCGGGAACACCGGGGAGCTGTTTTTT. It codes for CASSSGTLFGNTGELFF.

The chain links TRBV29-1 to TRBJ2-5; 7 nucleotides agree with TRBD2. Near its end, the DNA agrees better with TRBJ2-7, so the J call may be wrong. The CDR3 sequence is 12 residues long. Looked up from germline, CDR1 is SQVTM and CDR2 is ANQGSEA. The CDR3 coding sequence is TGCAGCGTACAGCGGGGTGACCACGAGCAGTACTTC. This encodes CSVQRGDHEQYF.

V usage is TRBV5-1 and J usage is TRBJ2-3, with a tentative D call TRBD2 (6 bases). Germline values: CDR1 SGHRS, CDR2 YFSETQ. This CDR3 spans 16 amino acids. Trimming pared 5 bases from V and 2 bases from J, leaving 18 bases between. CDR3 sequence reads: CASRSSGRAHTDTQYF. Here the CDR3 DNA reads TGCGCCAGCAGAAGTAGCGGAAGAGCCCACACAGATACGCAGTATTTT.

The rearrangement links TRBV2 to TRBJ1-2; possibly TRBD1 for D (5 bases). This CDR3 spans 13 amino acids. The V end was cut by 6 bases, the J end by 2 bases, with 10 bases between. Germline values: CDR1 SNHLY, CDR2 FYNNEI. The CDR3 sequence is CASSARQNYGYTF. The CDR3 DNA reads TGTGCCAGCAGCGCCCGACAGAACTATGGCTACACCTTC.

CDR3 in amino acids: CASSPSGDSYNEQFF. The CDR3 DNA follows: TGTGCCAGCAGCCCCTCCGGCGACTCCTACAATGAGCAGTTCTTC. V and J are TRBV11-3 and TRBJ2-1; no definite D call. CDR3 length: 15 amino acids. Germline V gene sequence: CDR1 SGHNT, CDR2 YENEEA. Trimming removed 5 bases from V and 0 bases from J, with 11 bases in between.

CDR3 nucleotides: TGTGCCAGCAGCTTCCCCACCAATCGGGGGACAGGGACTTACGAGCAGTACTTC. Protein sequence: CASSFPTNRGTGTYEQYF. The V gene is TRBV7-8, the J gene TRBJ2-7; 9 nucleotides align to TRBD1. The CDR3 is 18 amino acids. CDR1 and CDR2 (germline): SGHVS, FQNEAQ. V gave up 3 bases and J gave up 4 bases; unmatched junction bases: 16.

The chain joins TRBV7-8 to TRBJ2-7; a weak D match, TRBD1 (6 bases). The CDR3 spans 15 residues. V lost 3 bases and J lost 0, with 12 bases in between. CDR1 SGHVS and CDR2 FQNEAQ come from the germline V gene. Here the CDR3 reads CASSFGQPISYEQYF. The CDR3 nucleotides are TGTGCCAGCAGCTTCGGACAGCCTATCTCCTACGAGCAGTACTTC. Combining the CDR3 with reference TRBV7-8 and TRBJ2-7 gives the whole variable domain GAGVSQSPRYKVAKRGQDVALRCDPISGHVSLFWYQQALGQGPEFLTYFQNEAQLDKSGLPSDRFFAERPEGSVSTLKIQRTQQEDSAVYLCASSFGQPISYEQYFGPGTRLTVT.

J is TRBJ2-7 and V is TRBV20-1, with a weak D call TRBD2 (5 bases). The V end lost 0 bases, the J end lost 7 bases, and 7 bases lay between the germline ends. Germline V CDR1 and CDR2: DFQATT, SNEGSKA (reference sequence). The CDR3 has 11 residues. CDR3 in DNA: TGCAGTGCTAGAGATCGGAGGGAGCAGTACTTC. It translates to CSARDRREQYF.

This clone was seen more than once but under ten times. The chain uses TRBV9 and TRBJ2-3, with 9 bases matching TRBD2. The V segment lost 3 bases and the J segment 3 bases; nucleotides outside the gene matches: 11. The CDR3 consists of 17 residues. Looked up from germline, CDR1 is SGDLS and CDR2 is YYNGEE. The CDR3 coding sequence is TGTGCCAGCAGCGCCTTGGGAACTAGCGGGCCTACAGATACGCAGTATTTT. Encoded protein: CASSALGTSGPTDTQYF.